The clone carrying this T cell receptor beta chain was picked up a small number of times. Its antigen is not identified. The sample belongs to a study of CD8 T cells in ankylosing spondylitis. Regarding the study as a whole: Disease-linked clones reportedly concentrated significantly in matched ankylosing spondylitis synovial fluid. Made up of under 10 highly homologous variants, a TCR beta motif appeared characteristic of ankylosing spondylitis blood.

Germline CDR1 SGHVS, CDR2 FQNEAQ. There are 16 residues in the CDR3. Trimming shortened V by 5 bases and J by 0 bases, and 14 bases separated the two germline ends. Making use of molecular barcodes, quantitative 5'-RACE generated TCR beta libraries. TCRdb used MiXCR to reprocess the 5' RACE reads, holding one entry per CDR3 protein. The sample yields a few hundred thousand distinct CDR3 sequences, roughly 20% seen once. V usage is TRBV7-8 and J usage is TRBJ2-1; D is unresolved. Sequenced sample: blood, either unsorted or a sorted T cell fraction (not recorded which). The sequence derives from a male donor with ankylosing spondylitis or in good health (not recorded which). The CDR3 region is CASSPSRVDSYNEQFF. In DNA form, the CDR3 reads TGTGCCAGCAGCCCCTCTAGGGTAGACTCCTACAATGAGCAGTTCTTC.